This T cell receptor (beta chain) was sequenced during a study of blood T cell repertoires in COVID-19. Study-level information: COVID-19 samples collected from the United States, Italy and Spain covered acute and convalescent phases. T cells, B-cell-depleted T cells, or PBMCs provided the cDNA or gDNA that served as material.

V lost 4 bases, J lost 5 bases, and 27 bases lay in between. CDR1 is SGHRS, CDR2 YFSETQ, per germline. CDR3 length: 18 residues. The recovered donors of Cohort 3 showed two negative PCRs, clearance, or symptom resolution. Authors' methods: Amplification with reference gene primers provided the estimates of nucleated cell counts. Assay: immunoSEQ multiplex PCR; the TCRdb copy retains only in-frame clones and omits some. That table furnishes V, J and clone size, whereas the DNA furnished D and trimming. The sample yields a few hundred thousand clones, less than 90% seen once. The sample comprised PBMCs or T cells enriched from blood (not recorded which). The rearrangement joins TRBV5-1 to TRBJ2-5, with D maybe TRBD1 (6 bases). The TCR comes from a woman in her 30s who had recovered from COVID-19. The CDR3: CASSKGDLYRSVAETQYF. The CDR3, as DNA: TGCGCCAGCAGCAAGGGGGATTTGTACAGGAGTGTTGCGGAGACCCAGTACTTC.